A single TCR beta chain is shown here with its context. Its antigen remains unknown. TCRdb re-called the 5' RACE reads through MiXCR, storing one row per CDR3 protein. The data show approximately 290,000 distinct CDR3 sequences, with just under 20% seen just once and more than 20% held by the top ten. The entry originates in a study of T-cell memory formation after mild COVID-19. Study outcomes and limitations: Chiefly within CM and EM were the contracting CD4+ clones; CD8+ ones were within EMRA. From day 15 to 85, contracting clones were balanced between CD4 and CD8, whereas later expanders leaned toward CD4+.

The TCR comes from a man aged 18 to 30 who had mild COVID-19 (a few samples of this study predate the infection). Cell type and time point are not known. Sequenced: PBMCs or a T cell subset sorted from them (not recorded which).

The CDR3 coding sequence is TGTGCCAGCAGCCATAAGCCCCAGACAGGCAGAAATGAAAAACTGTTTTTT. Its translation: CASSHKPQTGRNEKLFF. The chain combines TRBV4-2 with TRBJ1-4, with D tentatively TRBD1 (6 bases). The CDR3 extends over 17 amino acids. In germline, CDR1 is LGHNA, CDR2 YNFKEQ. Trimming pared 3 bases from V and 5 bases from J, leaving 19 bases between.